One and the same sample provided the 15 T cell receptor beta chains below, sequenced in a study of beta chain features in type 1 diabetes. Every bit of the isolated RNA underwent reverse transcription, so sequencing read expressed TCRB transcripts. TCRdb keeps only in-frame clones here, not all; method: immunoSEQ multiplex PCR. The sample records 350,000 to 450,000 clones, over 11% being singletons. Material for sequencing was naive CD4+ T cells from blood. These receptors originate from a man aged 25 to 45 in good health.

The chain is built from TRBV11-2 and TRBJ2-3; 11 positions match TRBD2. This CDR3 has 14 residues. V lost 0 bases to trimming and J lost 14 bases; unmatched junction nucleotides: 7. Germline CDR1 SGHAT, CDR2 FQNNGV. The CDR3 is CASSLDRVSGGAYF. In DNA, the CDR3 is TGTGCCAGCAGCTTAGATCGGGTTAGCGGGGGGGCGTATTTT.

This clone was counted between two and nine times. The chain carries TRBV30 and TRBJ1-1; TRBD1 is a possible D gene (5 bases). Germline V gives CDR1 GTSNPN, CDR2 SVGIG (reference sequence). The length of the CDR3 is 12 residues. V was pared by 2 bases and J by 8 bases, with 12 bases between. The CDR3 sequence is CAWSFRGAEAFF. For the CDR3, the DNA is TGTGCCTGGAGTTTCAGAGGGGCCGAAGCTTTCTTT.

This clone appeared a few times. V gene TRBV7-7 combines with J gene TRBJ1-1; D is undetermined. V was shortened by 3 bases and J by 5 bases, with 10 bases between the two germline ends. The CDR3 sequence is 13 residues long. The germline V gene has CDR1 SSHAT and CDR2 FNYEAQ (reference sequence). The CDR3 DNA is TGTGCCAGCAGCTTGGATACGGGGACTGAAGCTTTCTTT. Translation: CASSLDTGTEAFF. Full variable domain (outside the CDR3, taken from reference TRBV7-7 and TRBJ1-1): GAGVSQSPRYKVTKRGQDVTLRCDPISSHATLYWYQQALGQGPEFLTYFNYEAQPDKSGLPSDRFSAERPEGSISTLTIQRTEQRDSAMYRCASSLDTGTEAFFGQGTRLTVV.

V and J are TRBV5-4 and TRBJ1-2; 9 bases fit TRBD1. The junction had 7 bases not matched to a gene; V was cut back by 4 bases and J by 6 bases. The CDR3 runs to 14 residues. Germline loops: CDR1 SGHNT, CDR2 YYREEE (reference sequence). In DNA, the CDR3 is TGTGCCAGCAGCCACACGGGACAGGGCCATGGCTACACCTTC. Amino acids: CASSHTGQGHGYTF.

The J gene is TRBJ1-2, the V gene TRBV5-1, with 7 bases that match TRBD1. CDR1 and CDR2 (germline): SGHRS, YFSETQ. V was pared by 0 bases and J by 3 bases, with 2 bases of the junction left unmatched. CDR3 size: 14 residues. The CDR3 nucleotides read TGCGCCAGCAGCTTGGTAGGGACAGACTATGGCTACACCTTC. As protein: CASSLVGTDYGYTF.

In DNA form, the CDR3 reads TGCGCCAGCAGCTTGGGGGCAGGAGAGACCCAGTACTTC. Residues: CASSLGAGETQYF. The chain links TRBV5-1 to TRBJ2-5; D is uncertain. The CDR3 extends over 13 amino acids. Per the germline V gene, CDR1 is SGHRS and CDR2 is YFSETQ. V was cut by 0 bases and J by 4 bases, with 7 bases left in between.

The chain is built from TRBV4-1 and TRBJ2-7; D ambiguous. Trimming shortened V by 3 bases and J by 3 bases, and 18 bases separated the two germline ends. This CDR3 spans 16 amino acids. Germline lookup yields CDR1 MGHRA and CDR2 YSYEKL. Here the CDR3 reads CASSHLLSQSRYEQYF. CDR3 DNA sequence: TGCGCCAGCAGCCATCTTCTTAGCCAGAGTCGCTACGAGCAGTACTTC.

The V gene is TRBV11-3, the J gene TRBJ2-7; unclear D gene. V was trimmed by 3 bases and J by 3 bases, leaving 6 bases between them. In germline, CDR1 is SGHNT, CDR2 YENEEA. The length of the CDR3 is 12 residues. The CDR3: CASSLKYYEQYV. CDR3 nucleotides: TGTGCCAGCAGCTTGAAGTACTACGAGCAGTACGTC.

The table lists this clone with a few counts. The rearrangement joins TRBV25-1 to TRBJ1-1; D is unclear. CDR1 is MGHDK and CDR2 is SYGVNS in the germline V gene. The CDR3 sequence is 11 residues long. Between the trimmed V and J ends, which lost 3 bases and 7 bases, there was a span of 6 bases. CDR3 nucleotide sequence: TGTGCCAGCAGTGATTACAGTGAAGCTTTCTTT. Residues: CASSDYSEAFF.

V is TRBV5-6 and J is TRBJ2-1; no firm D call. The CDR3 consists of 15 residues. CDR1 and CDR2 from the germline V gene are SGHDT and YYEEEE. Trimming took off 1 base at V and 2 bases at J, with 10 bases between the two ends. The CDR3 sequence: CASSLILVPYNEQFF. In DNA, the CDR3 is TGTGCCAGCAGCTTGATCCTAGTCCCCTACAATGAGCAGTTCTTC.

J is TRBJ1-4 and V is TRBV30; D unclear. The CDR3 length is 14 residues. Germline values: CDR1 GTSNPN, CDR2 SVGIG (reference sequence). Trimming took 4 bases from V and 6 from J, leaving 15 bases between them. The CDR3 region is CAWNRIRGDEKLFF. Here the CDR3 DNA reads TGTGCCTGGAATCGGATCCGTGGAGATGAAAAACTGTTTTTT.

The V gene is TRBV7-2, the J gene TRBJ2-3; D gene unclear. CDR3 length: 12 amino acids. Germline CDR1 reads SGHTA; CDR2 reads FQGNSA. V was shortened by 3 bases and J by 2 bases, with 3 bases between the two germline ends. CDR3 amino acids: CASSFPTDTQYF. CDR3 DNA sequence: TGTGCCAGCAGCTTTCCCACAGATACGCAGTATTTT.

This clone has just a few counts. CDR3 coding DNA: TGTGCCAGCAGCGTCGGACTAGCTGAGCGAGAGACCCAGTACTTC. As protein: CASSVGLAERETQYF. The chain combines TRBV9 with TRBJ2-5; TRBD2 matches 8 bases. The CDR3 loop spans 15 amino acids. V trimming: 2 bases; J trimming: 4 bases; junction bases outside the gene matches: 7. From germline, CDR1 is SGDLS and CDR2 YYNGEE.

The CDR3 region has the DNA TGTGCCACCAGCAGGCCGGTGGGACTGAGAAACACTGAAGCTTTCTTT. Translating gives CATSRPVGLRNTEAFF. J is TRBJ1-1 and V is TRBV15; tentative D call: TRBD1 (5 bases). Germline CDR1 LNHNV, CDR2 YYDKDF (reference sequence). V lost 3 bases and J 2 bases, leaving 16 bases between the germline ends. The CDR3 has 16 amino acids.

The rearrangement uses TRBV30 and TRBJ2-1, with 10 nucleotides matching TRBD2. The CDR3 contains 19 residues. The germline V gene has CDR1 GTSNPN and CDR2 SVGIG (reference sequence). V gave up 3 bases and J gave up 1 base; unmatched junction bases: 15. The CDR3 sequence is CAWSRLAGVVGRSYNEQFF. The CDR3 coding sequence is TGTGCCTGGAGCCGGCTAGCGGGAGTAGTCGGTAGGTCCTACAATGAGCAGTTCTTC.